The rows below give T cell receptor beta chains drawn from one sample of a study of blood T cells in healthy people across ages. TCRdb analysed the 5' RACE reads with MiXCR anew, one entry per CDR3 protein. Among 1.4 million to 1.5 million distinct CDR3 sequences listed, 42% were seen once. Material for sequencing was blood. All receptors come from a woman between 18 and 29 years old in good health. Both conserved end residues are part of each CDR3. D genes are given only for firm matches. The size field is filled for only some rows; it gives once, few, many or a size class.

CDR3nt: TGTGCCAGCAGCCCCATGGCCAAAAACATTCAGTACTTC; CDR3aa: CASSPMAKNIQYF; j_gene: TRBJ2-4; v_gene: TRBV7-2; len: 13; abundance: few; d_gene: -
CDR3nt: TGCAGCGTTGGGACGGACCCCGGCTACACCTTC; CDR3aa: CSVGTDPGYTF; j_gene: TRBJ1-2; v_gene: TRBV29-1; len: 11; abundance: many; d_gene: -
CDR3nt: TGCAGTGCTAGAGATAGAGGAAGGACTAATGAAAAACTGTTTTTT; CDR3aa: CSARDRGRTNEKLFF; j_gene: TRBJ1-4; v_gene: TRBV20-1; len: 15; abundance: -; d_gene: -
CDR3nt: TGTGCCAGCAGTTACTCGGTCAGTAATGAGCAGTACTTC; CDR3aa: CASSYSVSNEQYF; j_gene: TRBJ2-5; v_gene: TRBV6-5; len: 13; abundance: -; d_gene: -
CDR3nt: TGTGCCAGCAGTTTGTGGGTTCCCAATGAGCAGTTCTTC; CDR3aa: CASSLWVPNEQFF; j_gene: TRBJ2-1; v_gene: TRBV12-3/TRBV12-4; len: 13; abundance: -; d_gene: -
CDR3nt: TGTGCTAGTGGTCATTCATACTACGAGCAGTACTTC; CDR3aa: CASGHSYYEQYF; j_gene: TRBJ2-7; v_gene: TRBV12-5; len: 12; abundance: few; d_gene: -
CDR3nt: TGTGCCATCAGTGACGACGATGGCTACACCTTC; CDR3aa: CAISDDDGYTF; j_gene: TRBJ1-2; v_gene: TRBV10-3; len: 11; abundance: few; d_gene: -
CDR3nt: TGTGCCTGGAGCCCCGGCGAACCAACCTACGAGCAGTACTTC; CDR3aa: CAWSPGEPTYEQYF; j_gene: TRBJ2-7; v_gene: TRBV30; len: 14; abundance: once; d_gene: -
CDR3nt: TGTGCCAGCAGCTTAGAAGCCGGCGGAGGCAGGTATGAGCAGTTCTTC; CDR3aa: CASSLEAGGGRYEQFF; j_gene: TRBJ2-1; v_gene: TRBV7-2; len: 16; abundance: -; d_gene: -
CDR3nt: TGTGCCAGCAGCTCTCTGGTAGGTGGCGGCGACGAGCAGTACTTC; CDR3aa: CASSSLVGGGDEQYF; j_gene: TRBJ2-7; v_gene: TRBV5-5; len: 15; abundance: -; d_gene: -
CDR3nt: TGTGCCAGCAGTCCTCCAGGGGCGGGAGGATACAATGAGCAGTACTTC; CDR3aa: CASSPPGAGGYNEQYF; j_gene: TRBJ2-7; v_gene: TRBV12-3/TRBV12-4; len: 16; abundance: once; d_gene: TRBD2
CDR3nt: TGTGCCAGCAGCCAGACTAGCGTTGACATTCAGTACTTC; CDR3aa: CASSQTSVDIQYF; j_gene: TRBJ2-4; v_gene: TRBV7-6; len: 13; abundance: -; d_gene: TRBD2
CDR3nt: TGTGCCAGCGGACAGGGCCCCCAGGCTTTCTTT; CDR3aa: CASGQGPQAFF; j_gene: TRBJ1-1; v_gene: TRBV12-3/TRBV12-4; len: 11; abundance: -; d_gene: TRBD1
CDR3nt: TGTGCCAGCAGTTTTGTCCGGGAGAGGGGGGAGCAGTACTTC; CDR3aa: CASSFVRERGEQYF; j_gene: TRBJ2-7; v_gene: TRBV12-3/TRBV12-4; len: 14; abundance: few; d_gene: -
CDR3nt: TGTGCCAGCAGTGAGAGGACAGGGAAGACTGAAGCTTTCTTT; CDR3aa: CASSERTGKTEAFF; j_gene: TRBJ1-1; v_gene: TRBV2; len: 14; abundance: -; d_gene: TRBD1
CDR3nt: TGTGCCAGCAGCAAAAGTGGCACCCAACGGACAGATACGCAGTATTTT; CDR3aa: CASSKSGTQRTDTQYF; j_gene: TRBJ2-3; v_gene: TRBV7-6; len: 16; abundance: -; d_gene: -
CDR3nt: TGTGCCAGCAGTTTATCGCCTCGGCCCCTTAACTATGGCTACACCTTC; CDR3aa: CASSLSPRPLNYGYTF; j_gene: TRBJ1-2; v_gene: TRBV27; len: 16; abundance: -; d_gene: -
CDR3nt: TGTGCCAGCAGCTTGTGGGGGTATAGCAATCAGCCCCAGCATTTT; CDR3aa: CASSLWGYSNQPQHF; j_gene: TRBJ1-5; v_gene: TRBV5-6; len: 15; abundance: -; d_gene: -
CDR3nt: TGTGCCAGCTCACCTACTACCGGGACTCAACTCTCCTACGAGCAGTACTTC; CDR3aa: CASSPTTGTQLSYEQYF; j_gene: TRBJ2-7; v_gene: TRBV18; len: 17; abundance: -; d_gene: -
CDR3nt: TGTGCCAGCAGCGTAGGTGCTAGCGGGGGGGCAATGGAGACCCAGTACTTC; CDR3aa: CASSVGASGGAMETQYF; j_gene: TRBJ2-5; v_gene: TRBV9; len: 17; abundance: -; d_gene: TRBD2
CDR3nt: TGCAGTGCTAGAGATTTCGGAGCGGGGACGTACAATGAGCAGTTCTTC; CDR3aa: CSARDFGAGTYNEQFF; j_gene: TRBJ2-1; v_gene: TRBV20-1; len: 16; abundance: -; d_gene: TRBD2
CDR3nt: TGCAGTGCTAGGTACCAGGGTGGCTACACCTTC; CDR3aa: CSARYQGGYTF; j_gene: TRBJ1-2; v_gene: TRBV20-1; len: 11; abundance: once; d_gene: -
CDR3nt: TGTGCCAGCAGCTTAAGGTCTACGGGAATCTACAATGAGCAGTTCTTC; CDR3aa: CASSLRSTGIYNEQFF; j_gene: TRBJ2-1; v_gene: TRBV7-2; len: 16; abundance: -; d_gene: -
CDR3nt: TGTGCCAGCAGCCAACTAATGGACAGGCTTTATGGCTACACCTTC; CDR3aa: CASSQLMDRLYGYTF; j_gene: TRBJ1-2; v_gene: TRBV3-1; len: 15; abundance: -; d_gene: TRBD1
CDR3nt: TGTGCCAGCAGTGCACAGAGGAACACTGAAGCTTTCTTT; CDR3aa: CASSAQRNTEAFF; j_gene: TRBJ1-1; v_gene: TRBV2; len: 13; abundance: few; d_gene: -
CDR3nt: TGTGCCAGCAGTTACTCGGACAGATTCCTCATTTGGTTCTTC; CDR3aa: CASSYSDRFLIWFF; j_gene: TRBJ2-1; v_gene: TRBV6-6; len: 14; abundance: few; d_gene: -
CDR3nt: TGTGCCAGCAGCTTATGGGTTAACGTCGGCTCCTACGAGCAGTACTTC; CDR3aa: CASSLWVNVGSYEQYF; j_gene: TRBJ2-7; v_gene: TRBV7-2; len: 16; abundance: -; d_gene: -
CDR3nt: TGCAGTGCTAGAGCCCCCGACAGGGGACAATACGAGCAGTACTTC; CDR3aa: CSARAPDRGQYEQYF; j_gene: TRBJ2-7; v_gene: TRBV20-1; len: 15; abundance: many; d_gene: TRBD1
CDR3nt: TGTGCCAGCAGCTACCTCCTCGGGGAAGGCAATGGCTACACCTTC; CDR3aa: CASSYLLGEGNGYTF; j_gene: TRBJ1-2; v_gene: TRBV27; len: 15; abundance: -; d_gene: -
CDR3nt: TGTGCCAGCAGTTACTCGCCCTCCACGGATCCGGGGTCCTACGAGCAGTACTTC; CDR3aa: CASSYSPSTDPGSYEQYF; j_gene: TRBJ2-7; v_gene: TRBV6-5; len: 18; abundance: -; d_gene: -
CDR3nt: TGTGCCAGCTCACCTCTAGCGGGGGTGGCAGATACGCAGTATTTT; CDR3aa: CASSPLAGVADTQYF; j_gene: TRBJ2-3; v_gene: TRBV18; len: 15; abundance: -; d_gene: TRBD2
CDR3nt: TGTGCCAGCAGTGAAGGGGGGAGTCCCTACAATGAGCAGTTCTTC; CDR3aa: CASSEGGSPYNEQFF; j_gene: TRBJ2-1; v_gene: TRBV6-4; len: 15; abundance: -; d_gene: -
CDR3nt: TGTGCCAGCAGCCACAGGGAGAGTGAGCAGTTCTTC; CDR3aa: CASSHRESEQFF; j_gene: TRBJ2-1; v_gene: TRBV7-2; len: 12; abundance: -; d_gene: -
CDR3nt: TGTGCCAGCAGTTTCCCCAGGACAGGCCCCTCGGGTGCTTTCTTT; CDR3aa: CASSFPRTGPSGAFF; j_gene: TRBJ1-1; v_gene: TRBV28; len: 15; abundance: -; d_gene: TRBD1
CDR3nt: TGTGCCAGCAGCTTAGCACAAACGAGCGGGGAGCTGTTTTTT; CDR3aa: CASSLAQTSGELFF; j_gene: TRBJ2-2; v_gene: TRBV11-2; len: 14; abundance: -; d_gene: -
CDR3nt: TGTGCCAGCAGACCGATCCCGGGACAGTACTATGGCTACACCTTC; CDR3aa: CASRPIPGQYYGYTF; j_gene: TRBJ1-2; v_gene: TRBV2; len: 15; abundance: -; d_gene: TRBD1
CDR3nt: TGTGCCAGCAGCTTGGACATCGAAAACACCGGGGAGCTGTTTTTT; CDR3aa: CASSLDIENTGELFF; j_gene: TRBJ2-2; v_gene: TRBV11-1; len: 15; abundance: -; d_gene: -
CDR3nt: TGCGCCAGCAGCTTGGCCTTATGTGGACAGGGACCTTATAGCAATCAGCCCCAGCATTTT; CDR3aa: CASSLALCGQGPYSNQPQHF; j_gene: TRBJ1-5; v_gene: TRBV5-1; len: 20; abundance: -; d_gene: TRBD1
CDR3nt: TGTGCCAGCAGCCCATCAGGGGGGACTAGCGGCACAGATACGCAGTATTTT; CDR3aa: CASSPSGGTSGTDTQYF; j_gene: TRBJ2-3; v_gene: TRBV4-2; len: 17; abundance: -; d_gene: TRBD2
CDR3nt: TGTGCCAGCAGCCAAGATGTCGGGGGCAGGGGGCGGACTGAAGCTTTCTTT; CDR3aa: CASSQDVGGRGRTEAFF; j_gene: TRBJ1-1; v_gene: TRBV4-2; len: 17; abundance: -; d_gene: TRBD1
CDR3nt: TGCAGCGTTGTCCGGGAGGCTATCCAAGAGACCCAGTACTTC; CDR3aa: CSVVREAIQETQYF; j_gene: TRBJ2-5; v_gene: TRBV29-1; len: 14; abundance: -; d_gene: TRBD2
CDR3nt: TGTGCCAGCAGCCGGTTGGTGCGGGAGGGAAACAATGAGCAGTTCTTC; CDR3aa: CASSRLVREGNNEQFF; j_gene: TRBJ2-1; v_gene: TRBV3-1; len: 16; abundance: -; d_gene: TRBD2
CDR3nt: TGTGCCAGCAGCGTAGTAGGGACCCCGGGTACCGGGGAGCTGTTTTTT; CDR3aa: CASSVVGTPGTGELFF; j_gene: TRBJ2-2; v_gene: TRBV9; len: 16; abundance: few; d_gene: -
CDR3nt: TGTGCCAGCGGGACCGGGACAAACGAGCAGTACTTC; CDR3aa: CASGTGTNEQYF; j_gene: TRBJ2-7; v_gene: TRBV6-5; len: 12; abundance: -; d_gene: -
CDR3nt: TGTGCCAGCAGTTTGGGAACTAGCGGGAGGAGGGCGCAGTATTTT; CDR3aa: CASSLGTSGRRAQYF; j_gene: TRBJ2-3; v_gene: TRBV12-3/TRBV12-4; len: 15; abundance: few; d_gene: TRBD2
CDR3nt: TGTGCCAGCAGTTACTTATACACGAACTCCTACAATGAGCAGTTCTTC; CDR3aa: CASSYLYTNSYNEQFF; j_gene: TRBJ2-1; v_gene: TRBV6-5; len: 16; abundance: -; d_gene: -
CDR3nt: TGTGCCAGCAGCTTGGCAGGAACCGGGGGTGAGCAGTTCTTC; CDR3aa: CASSLAGTGGEQFF; j_gene: TRBJ2-1; v_gene: TRBV5-4; len: 14; abundance: -; d_gene: -
CDR3nt: TGCAGTGCTATCGAATGGGACAGGGGCGACGAGCAGTACTTC; CDR3aa: CSAIEWDRGDEQYF; j_gene: TRBJ2-7; v_gene: TRBV20-1; len: 14; abundance: few; d_gene: TRBD1
CDR3nt: TGCAGCGCTAAAAGCGGCCCTGACAATGAGCAGTACTTC; CDR3aa: CSAKSGPDNEQYF; j_gene: TRBJ2-5; v_gene: TRBV29-1; len: 13; abundance: -; d_gene: -
CDR3nt: TGTGCCAGCAGTTTTGGGTCGGCAGGGTACTATGGCCACACCTTC; CDR3aa: CASSFGSAGYYGHTF; j_gene: TRBJ1-2; v_gene: TRBV6-5; len: 15; abundance: -; d_gene: -
CDR3nt: TGTGCCAGCAGCGCACTCTTTGGACAGGGGGCTAATGGCTACACCTTC; CDR3aa: CASSALFGQGANGYTF; j_gene: TRBJ1-2; v_gene: TRBV25-1; len: 16; abundance: -; d_gene: TRBD1
CDR3nt: TGTGCCAGCAGCGCCCCATCGACACCTGTGAACACTGAAGCTTTCTTT; CDR3aa: CASSAPSTPVNTEAFF; j_gene: TRBJ1-1; v_gene: TRBV9; len: 16; abundance: -; d_gene: -
CDR3nt: TGCAGCGTTGAAGACAGGGGATCTTTGGATACGCAGTATTTT; CDR3aa: CSVEDRGSLDTQYF; j_gene: TRBJ2-3; v_gene: TRBV29-1; len: 14; abundance: -; d_gene: -
CDR3nt: TGTGCCAGCAGCTTAGGGACATTCTTGAATGAAAAACTGTTTTTT; CDR3aa: CASSLGTFLNEKLFF; j_gene: TRBJ1-4; v_gene: TRBV11-2; len: 15; abundance: -; d_gene: -
CDR3nt: TGCAGTGCCAGGGAGGGGGAATCCTATAATTCACCCCTCCACTTT; CDR3aa: CSAREGESYNSPLHF; j_gene: TRBJ1-6; v_gene: TRBV20-1; len: 15; abundance: many; d_gene: -
CDR3nt: TGTGCCAGCAGCCCTTCTCAGGGGCCTAGCACAGATACGCAGTATTTT; CDR3aa: CASSPSQGPSTDTQYF; j_gene: TRBJ2-3; v_gene: TRBV7-8; len: 16; abundance: few; d_gene: -
CDR3nt: TGCGCCAGCAGCCTTGTAGGGGCCGCCACTGAAGCTTTCTTT; CDR3aa: CASSLVGAATEAFF; j_gene: TRBJ1-1; v_gene: TRBV4-1; len: 14; abundance: -; d_gene: -